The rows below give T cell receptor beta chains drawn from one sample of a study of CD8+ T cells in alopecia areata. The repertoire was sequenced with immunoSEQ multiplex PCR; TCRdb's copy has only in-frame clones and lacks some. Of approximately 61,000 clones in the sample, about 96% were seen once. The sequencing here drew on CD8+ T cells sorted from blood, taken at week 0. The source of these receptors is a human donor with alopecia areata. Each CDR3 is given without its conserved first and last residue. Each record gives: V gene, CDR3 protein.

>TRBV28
AAQRGEQF
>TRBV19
ASSIGPKGTGFDEQY
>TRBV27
ASSLRGNEQF
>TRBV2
ASSELRGADTQY
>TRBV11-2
ASSPPTGTNEQF
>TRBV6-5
ASSYPGGREQY
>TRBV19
ASKWGPEAF
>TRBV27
ASRQGELYEQY
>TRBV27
ASGKNEQF
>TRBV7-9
ASSPRTGNEQY
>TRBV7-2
ASSFGPGDGELF
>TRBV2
ASSEWPTNTEAF
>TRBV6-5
ATGTGANDEQY
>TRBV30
AWSVTGLSGELF
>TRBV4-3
ASSLQLAGGPSNSGEQY
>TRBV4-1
ASSFYKITRVNANTGELF
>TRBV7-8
ASSLAGADTDTQY
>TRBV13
ASSYMGLAATDTQY
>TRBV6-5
ASSQSSFTGTEAF
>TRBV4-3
ASRAGTGSGETQY